The 10 T cell receptor beta chains below all came from one sample that was sequenced in a study of blood T cell repertoires in COVID-19. Using immunoSEQ multiplex PCR, the repertoire was profiled, and TCRdb retains in-frame clones only, with some absent. The data contain about 200,000 clones, around 88% of them singletons. The sequenced sample was PBMCs or T cells enriched from blood (not recorded which). The source of these receptors is a man aged 40-55 years with acute COVID-19.

V and J are TRBV30 and TRBJ2-3, with 16 bases that match TRBD2. CDR1 and CDR2 (germline): GTSNPN, SVGIG (reference sequence). The V segment lost 7 bases and the J segment 9 bases; nucleotides outside the gene matches: 22. This CDR3 has 19 residues. The CDR3 reads CASTLTQGLAGGWGGTQYF. CDR3 sequence (DNA): TGTGCCTCTACCCTCACCCAGGGACTAGCGGGAGGGTGGGGAGGAACGCAGTATTTT.

The V gene is TRBV4-1, the J gene TRBJ1-5; D possibly corresponds to TRBD1 (5 bases). Looked up from germline, CDR1 is MGHRA and CDR2 is YSYEKL. This CDR3 comprises 15 residues. Trimming stripped 0 bases from V and 7 bases from J, with 13 bases between. The CDR3 sequence is CASSQDGGDGQPQHF. The CDR3 region has the DNA TGCGCCAGCAGCCAAGATGGGGGGGACGGCCAGCCCCAGCATTTT.

The rearrangement joins TRBV28 to TRBJ2-2; the match to TRBD1 covers 11 bases. There are 17 residues in the CDR3. Germline V gene data show CDR1 as MDHEN and CDR2 as SYDVKM. The ends lost 5 bases at V and 7 bases at J; junction bases unmatched: 12. CDR3 coding DNA: TGTGCCAGCAGTCCGGCCGGGACAGGGGGTACCAACGGGGAGCTGTTTTTT. Residues: CASSPAGTGGTNGELFF.

The rearrangement uses TRBV7-3 and TRBJ2-7; TRBD1 agrees at 8 bases. The CDR3 runs to 13 residues. Germline CDR1 SGHTA, CDR2 FQGTGA. With 2 bases clipped from V and 5 bases from J, the junction kept 2 bases outside the gene matches. CDR3 amino acids: CASSLAGGHEQYF. DNA for the CDR3: TGTGCCAGCAGCTTAGCAGGGGGCCACGAGCAGTACTTC.

The V call is TRBV4-2, the J call TRBJ2-3, with a tentative D call TRBD2 (5 bases). CDR1 and CDR2 from the germline V gene are LGHNA and YNFKEQ. This CDR3 comprises 17 residues. Trimming cost V 4 bases and J 0 bases, with 17 bases left between them. CDR3 coding DNA: TGTGCCAGCAGCCTATCCCTAGCTCACTCTAGCACAGATACGCAGTATTTT. Translating gives CASSLSLAHSSTDTQYF.

This clone showed up just once. CDR3 residues: CASSLQGDETQYF. In DNA, the CDR3 is TGTGCCAGCTCACTACAGGGTGACGAGACCCAGTACTTC. The chain combines TRBV18 with TRBJ2-5; maybe TRBD1 (6 bases). The length of the CDR3 is 13 residues. Per the germline V gene, CDR1 is KGHSH and CDR2 is LQKENI. Trimming took 4 bases from V and 5 from J, leaving 11 bases between them. The variable domain in full, with the rest retrieved from reference TRBV18 and TRBJ2-5, is NAGVMQNPRHLVRRRGQEARLRCSPMKGHSHVYWYRQLPEEGLKFMVYLQKENIIDESGMPKERFSAEFPKEGPSILRIQQVVRGDSAAYFCASSLQGDETQYFGPGTRLLVL.

In this sample, this clone turned up once. This rearrangement joins TRBV9 to TRBJ1-6; D possibly corresponds to TRBD1 (6 bases). Germline-derived CDR1 and CDR2 are SGDLS and YYNGEE. V was cut by 4 bases and J by 7 bases, with 12 bases left in between. The CDR3 covers 14 residues. CDR3 sequence (DNA): TGTGCCAGCAGCTTAACAGGGCGGAATTCACCCCTCCACTTT. The encoded protein is CASSLTGRNSPLHF.

The chain links TRBV6-5 to TRBJ2-7, with D unresolved. The V end was cut by 10 bases, the J end by 6 bases, with 13 bases between. Germline V CDR1 and CDR2: MNHEY, SVGAGI. The CDR3 extends over 11 amino acids. This CDR3 reads CAITVYGEQYF. CDR3 DNA: TGTGCCATAACAGTCTATGGCGAGCAGTACTTC.

The chain carries TRBV5-1 and TRBJ2-2, with D unresolved. Trimming removed 0 bases from V and 4 bases from J, with 4 bases in between. Per germline, CDR1 SGHRS and CDR2 YFSETQ. This CDR3 has 13 amino acids. CDR3 sequence: CASSLGSTGELFF. In nucleotides, the CDR3 is TGCGCCAGCAGCTTGGGGAGCACCGGGGAGCTGTTTTTT.

The J gene is TRBJ2-7, the V gene TRBV27; 8 positions match TRBD1. The germline V gene has CDR1 MNHEY and CDR2 SMNVEV (reference sequence). The CDR3 runs 14 residues. V lost 6 bases, J lost 3 bases, and 7 bases stayed unmatched. DNA of the CDR3: TGTGCCAGCAGATGGGGACAGGCGAGCTACGAGCAGTACTTC. It encodes CASRWGQASYEQYF.